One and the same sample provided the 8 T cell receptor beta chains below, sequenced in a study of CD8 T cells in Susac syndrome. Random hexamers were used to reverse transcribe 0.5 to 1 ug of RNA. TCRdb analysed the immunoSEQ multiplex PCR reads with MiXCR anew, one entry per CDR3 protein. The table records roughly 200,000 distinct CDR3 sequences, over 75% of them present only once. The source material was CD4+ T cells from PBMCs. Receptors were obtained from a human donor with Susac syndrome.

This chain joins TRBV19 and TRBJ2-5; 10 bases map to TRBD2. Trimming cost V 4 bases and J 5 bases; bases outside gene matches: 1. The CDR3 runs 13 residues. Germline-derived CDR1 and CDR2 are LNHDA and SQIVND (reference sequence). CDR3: CASSTLAGETQYF. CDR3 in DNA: TGTGCCAGTAGTACACTAGCGGGGGAGACCCAGTACTTC.

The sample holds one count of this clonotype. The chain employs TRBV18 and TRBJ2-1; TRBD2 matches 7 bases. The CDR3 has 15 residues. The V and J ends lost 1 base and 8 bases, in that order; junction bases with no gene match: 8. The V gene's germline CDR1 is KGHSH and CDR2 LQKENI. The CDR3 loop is CASSPLAGEVDEQFF. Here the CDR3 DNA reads TGTGCCAGCTCACCACTTGCGGGAGAGGTCGATGAGCAGTTCTTC. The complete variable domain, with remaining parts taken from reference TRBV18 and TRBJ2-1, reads NAGVMQNPRHLVRRRGQEARLRCSPMKGHSHVYWYRQLPEEGLKFMVYLQKENIIDESGMPKERFSAEFPKEGPSILRIQQVVRGDSAAYFCASSPLAGEVDEQFFGPGTRLTVL.

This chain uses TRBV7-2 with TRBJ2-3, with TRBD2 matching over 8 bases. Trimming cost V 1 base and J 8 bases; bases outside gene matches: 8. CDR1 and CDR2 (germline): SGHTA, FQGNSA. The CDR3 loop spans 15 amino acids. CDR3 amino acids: CASSLGGLGGSTQYF. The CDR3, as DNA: TGTGCCAGCAGCTTAGGGGGACTAGGAGGTAGTACGCAGTATTTT.

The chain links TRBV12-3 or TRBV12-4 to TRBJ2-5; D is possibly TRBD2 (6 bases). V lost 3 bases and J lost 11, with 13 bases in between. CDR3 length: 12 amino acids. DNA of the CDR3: TGTGCCAGCAGTTTGTCGGGGGTTCATCAGTACTTC. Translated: CASSLSGVHQYF.

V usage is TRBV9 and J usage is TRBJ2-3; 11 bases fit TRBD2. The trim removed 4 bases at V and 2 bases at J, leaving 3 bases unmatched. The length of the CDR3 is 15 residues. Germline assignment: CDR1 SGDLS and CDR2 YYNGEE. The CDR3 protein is CASSSGLADTDTQYF. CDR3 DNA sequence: TGTGCCAGCAGCTCGGGACTAGCGGACACAGATACGCAGTATTTT. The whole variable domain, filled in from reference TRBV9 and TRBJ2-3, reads DSGVTQTPKHLITATGQRVTLRCSPRSGDLSVYWYQQSLDQGLQFLIQYYNGEERAKGNILERFSAQQFPDLHSELNLSSLELGDSALYFCASSSGLADTDTQYFGPGTRLTVL.

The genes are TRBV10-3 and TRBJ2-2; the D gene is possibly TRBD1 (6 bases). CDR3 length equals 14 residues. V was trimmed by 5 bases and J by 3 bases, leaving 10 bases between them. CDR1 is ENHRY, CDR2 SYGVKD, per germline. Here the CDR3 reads CAISRDIDTGELFF. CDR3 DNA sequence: TGTGCCATCAGTCGGGACATCGACACCGGGGAGCTGTTTTTT.

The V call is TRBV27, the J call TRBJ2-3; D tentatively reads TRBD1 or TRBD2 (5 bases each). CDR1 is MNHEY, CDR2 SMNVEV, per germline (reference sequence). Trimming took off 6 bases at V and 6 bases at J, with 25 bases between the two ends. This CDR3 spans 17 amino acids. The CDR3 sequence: CASSLWGNLGRVDTQYF. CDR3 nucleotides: TGTGCCAGCAGCCTATGGGGGAATCTGGGAAGGGTGGATACGCAGTATTTT.

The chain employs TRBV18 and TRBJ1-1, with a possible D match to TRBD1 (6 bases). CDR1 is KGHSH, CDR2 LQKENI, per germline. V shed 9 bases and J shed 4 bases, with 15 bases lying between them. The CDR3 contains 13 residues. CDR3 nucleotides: TGTGCCAGTGAGGTAGGGGGTGGCACTGAAGCTTTCTTT. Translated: CASEVGGGTEAFF.